This TCR beta chain was obtained from a study of blood T cell repertoires in COVID-19. Study-level background: Sites across the United States, Italy and Spain contributed samples from acute and convalescent COVID-19.

Libraries were prepared by immunoSEQ multiplex PCR; TCRdb keeps only in-frame clonotypes and omits some of them. The table lists about 180,000 clones, 70% to 90% of them singletons. This clone showed up just once. Between the trimmed V and J ends, which lost 2 bases and 3 bases, there was a span of 12 bases. The CDR3 is made up of 14 amino acids. From germline, CDR1 is SGHRS and CDR2 YFSETQ. This sequence originates from an elderly man with COVID-19, enrolled during active disease. The V gene is TRBV5-1, the J gene TRBJ2-7, with D perhaps matching TRBD2 (5 bases). Sequenced: peripheral blood. The CDR3 DNA sequence: TGCGCCAGCAGCTTCACAGCAGGAGGCTACGAGCAGTACTTC. Protein: CASSFTAGGYEQYF.